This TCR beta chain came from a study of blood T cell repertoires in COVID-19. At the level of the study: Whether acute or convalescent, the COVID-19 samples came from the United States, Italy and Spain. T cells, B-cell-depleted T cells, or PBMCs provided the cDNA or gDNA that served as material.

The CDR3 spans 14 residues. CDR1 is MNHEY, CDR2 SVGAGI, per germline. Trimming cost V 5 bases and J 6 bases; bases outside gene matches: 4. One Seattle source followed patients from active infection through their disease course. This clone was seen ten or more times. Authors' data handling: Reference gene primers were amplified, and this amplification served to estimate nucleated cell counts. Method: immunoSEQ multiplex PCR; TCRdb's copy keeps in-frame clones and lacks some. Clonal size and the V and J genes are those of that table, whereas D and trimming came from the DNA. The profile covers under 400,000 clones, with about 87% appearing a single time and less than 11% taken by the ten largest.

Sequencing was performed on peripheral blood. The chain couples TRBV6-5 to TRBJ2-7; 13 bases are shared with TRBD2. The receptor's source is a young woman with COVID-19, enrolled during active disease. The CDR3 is CASSRTSGRSEQYF. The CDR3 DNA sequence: TGTGCCAGCAGTAGGACTAGCGGGAGAAGCGAGCAGTACTTC.